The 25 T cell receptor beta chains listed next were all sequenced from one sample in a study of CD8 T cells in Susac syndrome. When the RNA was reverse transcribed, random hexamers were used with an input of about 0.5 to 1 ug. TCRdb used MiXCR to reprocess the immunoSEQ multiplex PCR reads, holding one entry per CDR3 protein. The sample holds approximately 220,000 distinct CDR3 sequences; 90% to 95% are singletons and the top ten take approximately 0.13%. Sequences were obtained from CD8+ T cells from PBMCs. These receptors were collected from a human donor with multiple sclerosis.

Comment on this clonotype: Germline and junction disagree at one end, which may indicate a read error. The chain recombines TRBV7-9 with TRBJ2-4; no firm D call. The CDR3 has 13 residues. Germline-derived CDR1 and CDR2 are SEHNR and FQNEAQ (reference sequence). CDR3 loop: CAGSRQEVNIQYF. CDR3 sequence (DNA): TGTGCCGGCAGCAGACAAGAAGTAAACATTCAGTACTTC.

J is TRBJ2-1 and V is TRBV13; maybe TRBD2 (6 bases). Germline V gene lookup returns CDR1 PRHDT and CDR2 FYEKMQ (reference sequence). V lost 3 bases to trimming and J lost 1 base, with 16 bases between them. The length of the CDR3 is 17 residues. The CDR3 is CASSFVIEGRSYNEQFF. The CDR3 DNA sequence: TGTGCCAGCAGCTTCGTAATAGAGGGGAGGTCCTACAATGAGCAGTTCTTC.

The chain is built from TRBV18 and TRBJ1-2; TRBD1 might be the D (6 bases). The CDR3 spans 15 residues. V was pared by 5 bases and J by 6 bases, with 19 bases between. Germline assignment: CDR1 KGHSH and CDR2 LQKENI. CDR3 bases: TGTGCCAGCTCAGATGACAGGAGGGCAGACCATGGCTACACCTTC. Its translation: CASSDDRRADHGYTF.

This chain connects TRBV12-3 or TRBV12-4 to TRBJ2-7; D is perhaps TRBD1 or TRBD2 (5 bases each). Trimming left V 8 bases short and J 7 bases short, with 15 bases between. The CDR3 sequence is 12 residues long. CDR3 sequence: CASVHGTGEQYF. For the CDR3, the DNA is TGTGCCAGCGTCCACGGGACGGGTGAGCAGTACTTC.

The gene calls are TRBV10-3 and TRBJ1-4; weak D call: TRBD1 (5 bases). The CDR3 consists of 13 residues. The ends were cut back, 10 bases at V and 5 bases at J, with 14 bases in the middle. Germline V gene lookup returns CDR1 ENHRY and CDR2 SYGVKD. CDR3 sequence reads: CASQGSGNEKLFF. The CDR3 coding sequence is TGTGCCAGCCAGGGCTCGGGGAATGAAAAACTGTTTTTT.

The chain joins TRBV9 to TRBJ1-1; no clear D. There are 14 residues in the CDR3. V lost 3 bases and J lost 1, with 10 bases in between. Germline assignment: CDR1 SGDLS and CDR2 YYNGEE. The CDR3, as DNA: TGTGCCAGCAGCGCCCTTACAGCGAACACTGAAGCTTTCTTT. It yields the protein CASSALTANTEAFF.

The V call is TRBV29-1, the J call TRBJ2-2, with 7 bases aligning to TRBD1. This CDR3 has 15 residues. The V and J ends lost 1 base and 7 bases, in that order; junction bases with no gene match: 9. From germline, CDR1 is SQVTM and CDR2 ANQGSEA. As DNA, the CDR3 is TGCAGCGTTGAAGTTGCGATAGGGGGCATCGGGGAGCTGTTTTTT. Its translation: CSVEVAIGGIGELFF.

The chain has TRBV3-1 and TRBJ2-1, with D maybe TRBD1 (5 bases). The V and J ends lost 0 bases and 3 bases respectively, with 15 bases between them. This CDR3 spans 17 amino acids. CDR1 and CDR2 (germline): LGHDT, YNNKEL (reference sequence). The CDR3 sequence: CASSQDLWGSYYNEQFF. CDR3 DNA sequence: TGTGCCAGCAGCCAAGATCTCTGGGGCTCCTACTACAATGAGCAGTTCTTC.

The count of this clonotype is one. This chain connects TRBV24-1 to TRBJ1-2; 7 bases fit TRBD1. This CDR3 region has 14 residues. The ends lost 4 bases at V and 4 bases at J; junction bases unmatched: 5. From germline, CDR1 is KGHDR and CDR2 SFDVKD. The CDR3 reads CATSDPTGLYGYTF. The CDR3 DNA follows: TGTGCCACCAGTGACCCGACAGGGCTCTATGGCTACACCTTC.

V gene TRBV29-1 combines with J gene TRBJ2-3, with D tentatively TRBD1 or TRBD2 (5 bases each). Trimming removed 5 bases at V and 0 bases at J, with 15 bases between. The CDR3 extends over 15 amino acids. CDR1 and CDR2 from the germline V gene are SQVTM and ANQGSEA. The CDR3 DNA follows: TGCAGCGTTTCCGGGGCCCCCCAAAGCACAGATACGCAGTATTTT. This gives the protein CSVSGAPQSTDTQYF.

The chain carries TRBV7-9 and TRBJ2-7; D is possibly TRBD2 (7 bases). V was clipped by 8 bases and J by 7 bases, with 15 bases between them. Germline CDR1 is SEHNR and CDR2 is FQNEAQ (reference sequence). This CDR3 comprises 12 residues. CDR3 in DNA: TGTGCCAGCGAGAGGGGGGGAGGGGAGCAGTACTTC. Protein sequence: CASERGGGEQYF.

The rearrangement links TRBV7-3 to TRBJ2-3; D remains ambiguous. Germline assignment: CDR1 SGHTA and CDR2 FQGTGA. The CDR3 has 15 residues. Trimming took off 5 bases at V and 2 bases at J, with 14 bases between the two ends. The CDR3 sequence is CASSPAGFPTDTQYF. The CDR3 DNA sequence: TGTGCCAGCAGCCCCGCAGGATTCCCCACAGATACGCAGTATTTT.

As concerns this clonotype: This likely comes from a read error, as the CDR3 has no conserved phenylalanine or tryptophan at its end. CDR3 DNA sequence: TGCGCCAGCACGTACCAAGAGACCCAGTACCTC. It translates to CASTYQETQYL. The chain joins TRBV5-1 to TRBJ2-5; D is undetermined. Trimming removed 6 bases at V and 0 bases at J, with 3 bases between. CDR3 size: 11 residues. From germline, CDR1 is SGHRS and CDR2 YFSETQ.

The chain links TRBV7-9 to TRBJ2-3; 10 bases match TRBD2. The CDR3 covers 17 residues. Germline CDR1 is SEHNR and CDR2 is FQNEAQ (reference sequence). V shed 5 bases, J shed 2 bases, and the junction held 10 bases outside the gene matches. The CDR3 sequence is CASSPPTSGIYTDTQYF. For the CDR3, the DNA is TGTGCCAGCAGCCCCCCCACTAGCGGGATCTACACAGATACGCAGTATTTT.

DNA for the CDR3: TGTGCCAGCAGCTTAGCGGGAGCAGGTGAGCAGTTCTTC. Residues: CASSLAGAGEQFF. The chain employs TRBV13 and TRBJ2-1; D is possibly TRBD2 (6 bases). V was cut by 1 base and J by 9 bases, with 10 bases left in between. This CDR3 comprises 13 residues. Germline V gene data show CDR1 as PRHDT and CDR2 as FYEKMQ (reference sequence).

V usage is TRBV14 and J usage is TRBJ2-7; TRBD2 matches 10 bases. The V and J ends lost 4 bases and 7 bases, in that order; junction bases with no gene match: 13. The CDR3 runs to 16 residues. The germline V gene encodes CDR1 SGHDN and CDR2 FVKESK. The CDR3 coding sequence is TGTGCCAGCAGCCTCCTTAGCGGGAGGCCCCAGGTTGAGCAGTACTTC. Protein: CASSLLSGRPQVEQYF.

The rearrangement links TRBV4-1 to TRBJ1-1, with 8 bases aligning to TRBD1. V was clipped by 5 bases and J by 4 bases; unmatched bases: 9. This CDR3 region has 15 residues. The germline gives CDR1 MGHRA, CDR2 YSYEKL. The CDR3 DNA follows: TGCGCCAGCAGCTGCGGACAGGGAGGGAGCACTGAAGCTTTCTTT. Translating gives CASSCGQGGSTEAFF.

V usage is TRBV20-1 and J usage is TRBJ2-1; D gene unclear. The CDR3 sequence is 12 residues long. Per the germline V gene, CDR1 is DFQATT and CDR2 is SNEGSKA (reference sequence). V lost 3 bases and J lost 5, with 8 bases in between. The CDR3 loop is CSASGGNNEQFF. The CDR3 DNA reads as TGCAGTGCTAGTGGTGGGAACAATGAGCAGTTCTTC.

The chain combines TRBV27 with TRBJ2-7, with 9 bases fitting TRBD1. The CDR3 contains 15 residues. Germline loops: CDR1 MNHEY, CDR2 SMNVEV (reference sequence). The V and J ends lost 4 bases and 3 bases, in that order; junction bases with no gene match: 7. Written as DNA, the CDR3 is TGTGCCAGCAGTTCCCCGGGACAGGGCGGCTACGAGCAGTACTTC. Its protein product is CASSSPGQGGYEQYF.

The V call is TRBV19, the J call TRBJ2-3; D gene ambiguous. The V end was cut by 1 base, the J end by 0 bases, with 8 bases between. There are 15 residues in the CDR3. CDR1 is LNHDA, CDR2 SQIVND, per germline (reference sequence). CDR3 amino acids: CASSIGARSTDTQYF. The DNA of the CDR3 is TGTGCCAGTAGTATAGGCGCCAGGAGCACAGATACGCAGTATTTT.

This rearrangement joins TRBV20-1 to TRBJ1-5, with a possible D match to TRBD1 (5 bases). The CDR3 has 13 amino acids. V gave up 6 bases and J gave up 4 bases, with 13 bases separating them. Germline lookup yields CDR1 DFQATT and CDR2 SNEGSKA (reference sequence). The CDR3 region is CSAPRGVNQPQHF. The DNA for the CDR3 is TGCAGTGCCCCTAGGGGTGTAAATCAGCCCCAGCATTTT.

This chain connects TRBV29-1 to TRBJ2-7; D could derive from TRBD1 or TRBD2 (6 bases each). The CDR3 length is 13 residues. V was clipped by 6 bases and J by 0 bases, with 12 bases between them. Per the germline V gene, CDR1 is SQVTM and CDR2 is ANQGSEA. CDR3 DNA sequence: TGCAGCGTGCGGGACAATATCTCCTACGAGCAGTACTTC. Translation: CSVRDNISYEQYF.

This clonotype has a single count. CDR3 sequence reads: CASSYGTLGVYSYNEQFF. As DNA, the CDR3 is TGTGCCAGCAGTTATGGGACCCTCGGGGTTTATTCCTACAATGAGCAGTTCTTC. The J gene is TRBJ2-1, the V gene TRBV13; D may correspond to TRBD1 or TRBD2 (5 bases each). V lost 6 bases and J 1 base, leaving 22 bases between the germline ends. This CDR3 has 18 amino acids. Germline loops: CDR1 PRHDT, CDR2 FYEKMQ (reference sequence).

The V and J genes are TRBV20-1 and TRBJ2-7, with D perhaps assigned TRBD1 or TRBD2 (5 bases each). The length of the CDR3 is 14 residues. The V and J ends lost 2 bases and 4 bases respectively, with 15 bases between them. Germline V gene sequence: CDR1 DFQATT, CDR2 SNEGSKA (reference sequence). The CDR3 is CSARQPGRQYEQYF. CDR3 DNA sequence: TGCAGTGCTAGACAGCCGGGACGACAGTACGAGCAGTACTTC.

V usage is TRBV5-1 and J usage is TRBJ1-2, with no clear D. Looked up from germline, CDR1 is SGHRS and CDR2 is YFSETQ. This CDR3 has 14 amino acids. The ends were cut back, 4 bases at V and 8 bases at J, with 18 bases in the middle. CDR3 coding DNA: TGCGCCAGCAGCCCCCCTGCGTGGGGAGACGGCTACACCTTC. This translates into CASSPPAWGDGYTF.